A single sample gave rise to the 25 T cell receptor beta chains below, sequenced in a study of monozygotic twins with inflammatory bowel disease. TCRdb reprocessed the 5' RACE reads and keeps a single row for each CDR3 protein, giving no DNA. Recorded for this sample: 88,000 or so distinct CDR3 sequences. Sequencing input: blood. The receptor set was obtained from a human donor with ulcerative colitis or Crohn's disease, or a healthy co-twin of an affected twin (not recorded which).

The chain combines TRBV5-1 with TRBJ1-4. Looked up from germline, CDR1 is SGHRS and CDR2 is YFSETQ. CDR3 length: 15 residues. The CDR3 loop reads CASVGVDGFNEKLFF.

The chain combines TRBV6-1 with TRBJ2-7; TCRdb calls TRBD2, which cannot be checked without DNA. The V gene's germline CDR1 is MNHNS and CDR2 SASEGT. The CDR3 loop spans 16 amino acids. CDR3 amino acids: CASSVGYSHARNEQYF.

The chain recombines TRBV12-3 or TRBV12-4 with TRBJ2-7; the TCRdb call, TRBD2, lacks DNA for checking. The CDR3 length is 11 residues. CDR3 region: CASSGGYEQYF.

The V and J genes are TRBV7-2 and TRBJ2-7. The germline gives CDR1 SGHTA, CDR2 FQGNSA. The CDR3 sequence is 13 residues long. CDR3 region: CASSLTSWNEQYF.

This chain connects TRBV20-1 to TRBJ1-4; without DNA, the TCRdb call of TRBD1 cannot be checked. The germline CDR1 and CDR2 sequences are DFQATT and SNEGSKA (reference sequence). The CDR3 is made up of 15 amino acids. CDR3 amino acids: CSARPGGSTNEKLFF.

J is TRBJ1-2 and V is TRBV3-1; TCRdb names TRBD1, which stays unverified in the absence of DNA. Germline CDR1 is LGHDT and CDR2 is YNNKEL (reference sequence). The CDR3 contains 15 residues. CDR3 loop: CASSQGGQGIEGYTF. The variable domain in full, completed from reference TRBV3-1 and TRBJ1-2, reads DTAVSQTPKYLVTQMGNDKSIKCEQNLGHDTMYWYKQDSKKFLKIMFSYNNKELIINETVPNRFSPKSPDKAHLNLHINSLELGDSAVYFCASSQGGQGIEGYTFGSGTRLTVV.

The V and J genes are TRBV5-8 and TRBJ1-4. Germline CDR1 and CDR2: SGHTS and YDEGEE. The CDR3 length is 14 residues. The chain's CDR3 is CASSFLGVSEKLFF.

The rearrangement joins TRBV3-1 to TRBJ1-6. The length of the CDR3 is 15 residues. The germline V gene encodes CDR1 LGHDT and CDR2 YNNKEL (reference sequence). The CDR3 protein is CASSHDRAQGSPLHF.

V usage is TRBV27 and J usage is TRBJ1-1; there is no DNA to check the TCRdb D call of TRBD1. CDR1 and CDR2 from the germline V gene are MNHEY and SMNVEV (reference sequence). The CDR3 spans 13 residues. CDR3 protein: CASSPSGGPEAFF.

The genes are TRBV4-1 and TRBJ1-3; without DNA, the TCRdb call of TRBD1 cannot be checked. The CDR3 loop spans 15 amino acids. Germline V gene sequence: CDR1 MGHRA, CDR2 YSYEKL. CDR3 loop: CASSQHRVTGNTICF.

This chain's CDR3 is CSARDPGRGNQPQHF. The chain combines TRBV20-1 with TRBJ1-5; the TRBD1 assignment by TCRdb is unverifiable without DNA. Germline-derived CDR1 and CDR2 are DFQATT and SNEGSKA (reference sequence). This CDR3 comprises 15 residues.

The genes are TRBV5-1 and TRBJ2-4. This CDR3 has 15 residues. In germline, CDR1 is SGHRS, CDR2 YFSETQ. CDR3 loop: CASTLTIGAKNIQYF.

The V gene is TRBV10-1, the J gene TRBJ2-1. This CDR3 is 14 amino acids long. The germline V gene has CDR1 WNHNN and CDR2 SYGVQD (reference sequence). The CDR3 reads CASSDMSSYNEQFF.

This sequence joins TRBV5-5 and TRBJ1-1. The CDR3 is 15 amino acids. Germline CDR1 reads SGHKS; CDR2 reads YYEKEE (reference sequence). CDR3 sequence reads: CASSLGLTVNTEAFF.

The CDR3 is CSARAPGQGAYEQYF. The chain recombines TRBV20-1 with TRBJ2-7; TCRdb returns TRBD1, unconfirmable since there is no DNA. Germline values: CDR1 DFQATT, CDR2 SNEGSKA (reference sequence). The CDR3 length is 15 residues.

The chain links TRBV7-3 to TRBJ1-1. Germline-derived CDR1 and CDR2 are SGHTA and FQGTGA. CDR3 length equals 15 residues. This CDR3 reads CASSPQGSGNTEAFF.

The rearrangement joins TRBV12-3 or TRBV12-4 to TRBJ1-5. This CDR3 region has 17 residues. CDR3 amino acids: CASSLGGGRFSNQPQHF.

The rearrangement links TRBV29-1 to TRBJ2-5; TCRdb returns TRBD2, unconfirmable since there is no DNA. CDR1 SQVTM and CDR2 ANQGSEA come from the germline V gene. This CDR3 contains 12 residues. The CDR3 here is CSGWEGVETQYF.

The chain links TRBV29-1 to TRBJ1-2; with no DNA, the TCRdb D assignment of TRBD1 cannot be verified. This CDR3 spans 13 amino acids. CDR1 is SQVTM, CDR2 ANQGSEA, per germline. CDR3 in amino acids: CSIFEGLGYGYTF.

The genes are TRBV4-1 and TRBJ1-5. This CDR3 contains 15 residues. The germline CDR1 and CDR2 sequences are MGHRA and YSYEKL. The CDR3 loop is CASSQEPGRNQPQHF.

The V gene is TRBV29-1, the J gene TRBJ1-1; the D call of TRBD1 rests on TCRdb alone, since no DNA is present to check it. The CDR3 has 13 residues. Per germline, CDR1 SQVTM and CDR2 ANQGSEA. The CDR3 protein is CSGSTGDGTEAFF.

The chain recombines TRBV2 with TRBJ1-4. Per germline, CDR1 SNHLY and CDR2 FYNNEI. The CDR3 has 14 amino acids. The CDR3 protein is CASSAERTNEKLFF.

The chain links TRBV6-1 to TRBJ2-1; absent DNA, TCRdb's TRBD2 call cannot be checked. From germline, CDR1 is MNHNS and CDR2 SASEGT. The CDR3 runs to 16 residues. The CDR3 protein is CATTPRTSGKNNEQFF.

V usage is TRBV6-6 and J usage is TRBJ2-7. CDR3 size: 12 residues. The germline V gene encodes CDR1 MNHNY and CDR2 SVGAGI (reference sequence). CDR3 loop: CASSYGDFEQYF.

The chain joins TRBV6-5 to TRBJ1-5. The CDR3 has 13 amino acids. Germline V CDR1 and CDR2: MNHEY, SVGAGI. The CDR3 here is CASSYSMGKAQHF.